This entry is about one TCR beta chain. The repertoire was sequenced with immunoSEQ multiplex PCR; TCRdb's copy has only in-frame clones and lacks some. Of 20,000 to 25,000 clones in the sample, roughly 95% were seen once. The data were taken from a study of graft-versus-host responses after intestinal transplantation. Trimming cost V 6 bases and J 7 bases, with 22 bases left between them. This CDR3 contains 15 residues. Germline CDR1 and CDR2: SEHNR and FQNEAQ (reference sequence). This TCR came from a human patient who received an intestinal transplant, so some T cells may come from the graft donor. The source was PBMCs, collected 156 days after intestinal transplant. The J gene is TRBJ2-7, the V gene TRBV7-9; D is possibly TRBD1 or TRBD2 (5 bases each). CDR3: CASSSFLMGDDEQYF. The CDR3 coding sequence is TGTGCCAGCAGTTCCTTTTTAATGGGGGATGATGAGCAGTACTTC.